This TCR beta chain was captured in a study of blood T cells in healthy people across ages. The germline gives CDR1 MGHRA, CDR2 YSYEKL. With 6 bases clipped from V and 2 bases from J, the junction kept 5 bases outside the gene matches. CDR3 length: 15 residues. The use of a sample-barcoded 5' primer and a J-beta primer mix characterized a second PCR of about 7 to 12 cycles. TCRdb reprocessed the 5' RACE reads with MiXCR, giving one entry per CDR3 protein. The sample contains about a million distinct CDR3 sequences, roughly two fifths of which appear only once. This receptor was obtained from a man between 18 and 35 years old in good health. The chain employs TRBV4-1 and TRBJ2-1, with 9 positions matching TRBD1. Material for sequencing was blood. The CDR3, as DNA: TGCGCCAGCAGTCTACAGGGGGCCGCCTACAATGAGCAGTTCTTC. It translates to CASSLQGAAYNEQFF.